A selection of T cell receptor beta chains follows, all from one sample in a study of control samples from healthy donors and cancer patients. Clones were read by immunoSEQ multiplex PCR, and TCRdb kept only the in-frame ones, dropping some. The table has 150,000 to 200,000 clones, around nine tenths seen once. The material sequenced was blood. The receptors originated from a man younger than 45 in good health. Each CDR3 is given with its conserved first and last residue. D genes are given only for firm matches.

d_call,j_call,v_call,cdr3_aa,cdr3_nt
TRBD2,TRBJ2-7,TRBV10-2,CASSEWGGGREQYF,TGCGCCAGCAGTGAGTGGGGGGGAGGGCGCGAGCAGTACTTC
NA,TRBJ2-4,TRBV28,CASSLVAKSSKNIQYF,TGTGCCAGCAGTTTAGTGGCTAAGTCTTCCAAAAACATTCAGTACTTC
NA,TRBJ1-3,TRBV16,CASSQYGVTLGPSGNTIYF,TGTGCCAGCAGCCAATATGGCGTGACCTTGGGTCCCTCTGGAAACACCATATATTTT
NA,TRBJ2-3,TRBV6-4,CASHRVGDTQYF,TGTGCCAGCCACAGGGTTGGAGATACGCAGTATTTT
TRBD1,TRBJ1-1,TRBV2,CASRRTGAEAFF,TGTGCCAGCAGACGTACAGGGGCTGAAGCTTTCTTT
NA,TRBJ2-6,TRBV6-6,CASSGANVLTF,TGTGCCAGCTCTGGGGCCAACGTCCTGACTTTC
TRBD2,TRBJ2-1,TRBV9,CASSGYSGRLSPNEQFF,TGTGCCAGCAGCGGATATAGCGGGAGGTTGAGTCCCAATGAGCAGTTCTTC
NA,TRBJ1-1,TRBV3-1/TRBV3-2,CASSLGQKNTEAFF,TGTGCCAGCAGCCTAGGACAGAAGAACACTGAAGCTTTCTTT
NA,TRBJ2-3,TRBV2,CASEATDTQYF,TGTGCCAGCGAGGCAACAGATACGCAGTATTTT
TRBD2,TRBJ2-5,TRBV3-1/TRBV3-2,CASSPGTSGFQETQYF,TGTGCCAGCAGCCCCGGGACTAGCGGATTCCAAGAGACCCAGTACTTC